Below, 8 T cell receptor beta chains from the same sample are listed, as sequenced in a study of glioma-infiltrating T cells after dendritic cell vaccination (dated by TCRdb to 2016 to 2017). The receptor library was made with the immunoSEQ multiplex PCR assay. What TCRdb holds here is the immuneACCESS table cut down to in-frame rearrangements. Part of the clones is not present; checked against another copy, under half of the missing clones reflect an unresolved V gene, and the others are unexplained. The sample table contains 45,000 to 55,000 clones; only one count was recorded for 85% of them. Roughly 10% of the sample rests with the top ten. This specimen consisted of blood, obtained before dendritic cell vaccination. The receptor set was obtained from a human donor with glioblastoma.

This clone was observed a single time. This rearrangement joins TRBV18 to TRBJ1-2; 9 nucleotides align to TRBD1. The CDR3 runs 15 residues. V lost 4 bases to trimming and J lost 2 bases; unmatched junction nucleotides: 5. Germline V CDR1 and CDR2: KGHSH, LQKENI. CDR3 sequence: CASSLGQGKNYGYTF. DNA of the CDR3: TGTGCCAGCTCACTCGGACAGGGGAAAAACTATGGCTACACCTTC.

The CDR3 DNA reads TGTGCCAGTAGTATAACGCAGGGGAACTACGAGCAGTACTTC. Its translation: CASSITQGNYEQYF. J is TRBJ2-7 and V is TRBV19; possible D gene TRBD1, 6 bases. Trimming took 2 bases from V and 3 from J, leaving 11 bases between them. Germline CDR1 reads LNHDA; CDR2 reads SQIVND (reference sequence). The CDR3 contains 14 residues.

The chain has TRBV6-1 and TRBJ1-6; D is ambiguous. From germline, CDR1 is MNHNS and CDR2 SASEGT. The CDR3 runs 11 residues. V shed 7 bases and J shed 14 bases, with 12 bases lying between them. CDR3 residues: CASTPTGTLHF. The CDR3, as DNA: TGTGCCAGCACCCCGACGGGGACCCTCCACTTT.

V and J are TRBV7-2 and TRBJ2-7, with 11 bases aligning to TRBD1. Per the germline V gene, CDR1 is SGHTA and CDR2 is FQGNSA. V gave up 5 bases and J gave up 6 bases; unmatched junction bases: 6. The CDR3 runs to 14 residues. The CDR3 DNA sequence: TGTGCCAGCAGCCCCAGGACAGGGGGCGCCGAGCAGTACTTC. It is translated as CASSPRTGGAEQYF.

The chain employs TRBV11-3 and TRBJ2-7; 11 bases match TRBD1. V trimming: 5 bases; J trimming: 1 base; junction bases outside the gene matches: 13. The CDR3 extends over 18 amino acids. CDR1 is SGHNT and CDR2 is YENEEA in the germline V gene. The CDR3 loop reads CASSPRDRGSELSYEQYF. CDR3 coding DNA: TGTGCCAGCAGCCCGCGGGACAGGGGGTCTGAGTTGTCCTACGAGCAGTACTTC.

V and J are TRBV6-5 and TRBJ1-1, with 8 bases matching TRBD1. J gave up 6 bases and V 5 bases, and 11 bases lay outside the gene matches. The CDR3 is 15 residues long. Germline values: CDR1 MNHEY, CDR2 SVGAGI. The CDR3 loop reads CASSHPLDRVSEAFF. The CDR3 DNA reads TGTGCCAGCAGTCATCCATTGGACAGGGTTTCTGAAGCTTTCTTT.

The rearrangement joins TRBV2 to TRBJ1-1; D is possibly TRBD1 (5 bases). Germline assignment: CDR1 SNHLY and CDR2 FYNNEI. The CDR3 runs to 13 residues. V lost 4 bases and J lost 5, with 11 bases in between. The CDR3 region has the DNA TGTGCCAGCAGTGGGGGGGTTTGGACTGAAGCTTTCTTT. This gives the protein CASSGGVWTEAFF.

The chain is built from TRBV5-1 and TRBJ1-2; D is perhaps TRBD1 (6 bases). CDR3 length: 13 amino acids. Germline V gene data show CDR1 as SGHRS and CDR2 as YFSETQ. V was trimmed by 5 bases and J by 3 bases, leaving 11 bases between them. This CDR3 reads CASSPDSDYGYTF. The CDR3 DNA reads as TGCGCCAGCAGTCCGGACAGCGACTATGGCTACACCTTC.